This entry lists 30 T cell receptor beta chains sequenced from one sample in a study of cytomegalovirus exposure and HLA in healthy donors. PCR primers comprised 60 Vbeta and 13 Jbeta primers. The data were produced by immunoSEQ multiplex PCR, yet TCRdb's version contains in-frame clones alone and is incomplete. This table has about 91,000 clones, roughly 86% appearing once. Specimen: PBMCs. All receptors derive from a young man in good health and CMV-seropositive.

The rearrangement uses TRBV5-1 and TRBJ2-7, with 8 bases aligning to TRBD1. V trimming: 7 bases; J trimming: 1 base; junction bases outside the gene matches: 10. The CDR3 contains 15 residues. Looked up from germline, CDR1 is SGHRS and CDR2 is YFSETQ. CDR3 loop: CASCSGQGLSYEQYF. The CDR3 coding sequence is TGCGCCAGCTGCTCCGGACAGGGTCTTTCCTACGAGCAGTACTTC.

This sequence joins TRBV14 and TRBJ1-4; D is uncertain. CDR3 size: 14 residues. In germline, CDR1 is SGHDN, CDR2 FVKESK. V dropped 4 bases and J dropped 0 bases, with 6 bases sitting between them. The CDR3 spells CASSLTATNEKLFF. The CDR3 DNA sequence: TGTGCCAGCAGCCTCACAGCAACTAATGAAAAACTGTTTTTT.

The V call is TRBV5-1, the J call TRBJ2-1, with D maybe TRBD1 (6 bases). V shed 4 bases and J shed 9 bases, with 14 bases lying between them. Germline assignment: CDR1 SGHRS and CDR2 YFSETQ. This CDR3 is 13 amino acids long. CDR3: CASSQGRAGEQFF. CDR3 coding DNA: TGCGCCAGCAGCCAGGGGCGGGCGGGTGAGCAGTTCTTC.

This clone was seen just once. The genes are TRBV10-3 and TRBJ1-2, with TRBD1 matching 8 bases. Germline V gene lookup returns CDR1 ENHRY and CDR2 SYGVKD. V was clipped by 4 bases and J by 3 bases; unmatched bases: 4. CDR3 length: 14 amino acids. CDR3 nucleotide sequence: TGTGCCATCAGTGTGGCAGGGGGCGACTATGGCTACACCTTC. Its translation: CAISVAGGDYGYTF.

This sequence joins TRBV28 and TRBJ1-1; the D is unclear. V was pared by 7 bases and J by 3 bases, with 12 bases between. CDR3 length: 13 residues. Germline V gene sequence: CDR1 MDHEN, CDR2 SYDVKM. CDR3 loop: CASKRVTYTEAFF. The CDR3 region has the DNA TGTGCCAGCAAGCGTGTAACCTACACTGAAGCTTTCTTT.

This chain connects TRBV5-4 to TRBJ2-7, with TRBD1 matching 9 bases. The length of the CDR3 is 14 residues. V was pared by 5 bases and J by 6 bases, with 9 bases of the junction left unmatched. Germline V gene sequence: CDR1 SGHNT, CDR2 YYREEE (reference sequence). CDR3 amino acids: CASSRTGEFFEQYF. In nucleotides, the CDR3 is TGTGCCAGCAGTAGGACAGGGGAATTTTTCGAGCAGTACTTC.

The chain recombines TRBV9 with TRBJ1-2; unclear D gene. V lost 4 bases and J lost 2, with 21 bases in between. The CDR3 is made up of 17 amino acids. Germline assignment: CDR1 SGDLS and CDR2 YYNGEE. The DNA for the CDR3 is TGTGCCAGCAGCCCCTCAGCGGGGAGAGCCCAGAACTATGGCTACACCTTC. Translation gives CASSPSAGRAQNYGYTF. Drawing the rest from reference TRBV9 and TRBJ1-2, the complete variable domain is DSGVTQTPKHLITATGQRVTLRCSPRSGDLSVYWYQQSLDQGLQFLIQYYNGEERAKGNILERFSAQQFPDLHSELNLSSLELGDSALYFCASSPSAGRAQNYGYTFGSGTRLTVV.

The rearrangement uses TRBV5-5 and TRBJ1-2; TRBD1 matches at 7 bases. Germline lookup yields CDR1 SGHKS and CDR2 YYEKEE (reference sequence). This CDR3 region has 12 residues. The V segment lost 4 bases and the J segment 8 bases; nucleotides outside the gene matches: 5. The chain's CDR3 is CASSVRTGGYTF. Here the CDR3 DNA reads TGTGCCAGCAGCGTCCGGACAGGAGGCTACACCTTC.

This clone showed up just once. The V call is TRBV19, the J call TRBJ2-1; maybe TRBD2 (6 bases). V was clipped by 7 bases and J by 3 bases, with 13 bases between them. CDR1 is LNHDA, CDR2 SQIVND, per germline (reference sequence). The CDR3 consists of 14 residues. The CDR3 DNA is TGTGCCAGTACCGCCGGGACTGGCTACAATGAGCAGTTCTTC. This codes for CASTAGTGYNEQFF.

The chain is built from TRBV29-1 and TRBJ2-7, with 9 bases fitting TRBD1. Germline loops: CDR1 SQVTM, CDR2 ANQGSEA. V trimming: 6 bases; J trimming: 4 bases; junction bases outside the gene matches: 4. The CDR3 runs 12 residues. Here the CDR3 reads CSVPGQGYEQYF. The CDR3 DNA reads TGCAGCGTGCCGGGACAGGGATACGAGCAGTACTTC.

V is TRBV5-1 and J is TRBJ2-7, with 7 bases fitting TRBD1. V was clipped by 0 bases and J by 4 bases; unmatched bases: 10. The CDR3 covers 16 residues. Germline V gene data show CDR1 as SGHRS and CDR2 as YFSETQ. As DNA, the CDR3 is TGCGCCAGCAGCTTGGCGTGGGCAGGGGGTGAGTACGAGCAGTACTTC. It translates to CASSLAWAGGEYEQYF.

On this clone itself: Other DNA sequences within the sample encode an identical CDR3. The CDR3 is CASTTGTGGYEQYF. In nucleotides, the CDR3 is TGCGCCAGCACTACCGGGACAGGGGGCTACGAGCAGTACTTC. The chain recombines TRBV5-1 with TRBJ2-7; 11 bases are shared with TRBD1. Per the germline V gene, CDR1 is SGHRS and CDR2 is YFSETQ. CDR3 length equals 14 residues. Trimming at V came to 6 bases and at J to 3 bases, leaving 5 bases not matched to a gene.

This rearrangement joins TRBV19 to TRBJ1-5; possible D gene TRBD1, 5 bases. The CDR3 has 12 amino acids. Germline V lookup: CDR1 LNHDA, CDR2 SQIVND (reference sequence). The germline V and J ends were trimmed by 6 bases and 6 bases, with 9 bases remaining between them. In DNA, the CDR3 is TGTGCCAGTAGGGCCGGGGGTCAGCCCCAGCATTTT. Protein: CASRAGGQPQHF.

The chain has TRBV29-1 and TRBJ2-7; 9 bases line up with TRBD1. Germline assignment: CDR1 SQVTM and CDR2 ANQGSEA. The CDR3 sequence is 12 residues long. V was pared by 6 bases and J by 2 bases, with 2 bases of the junction left unmatched. The DNA of the CDR3 is TGCAGCGTGGGGACAGGGCCCTACGAGCAGTACTTC. It is translated as CSVGTGPYEQYF.

This clone has just one count. At one boundary the junction diverges from the germline segment, which might be a read error. The V and J genes are TRBV4-1 and TRBJ2-7; weak D call: TRBD1 (6 bases). The CDR3 loop spans 16 amino acids. CDR1 and CDR2 from the germline V gene are MGHRA and YSYEKL. The CDR3 DNA follows: TGCGCCAGCAGGCAAGGAGTAGGACAGAAGAGCTACGAGCAGTACTTC. Residues: CASRQGVGQKSYEQYF.

V usage is TRBV29-1 and J usage is TRBJ2-5; 7 nucleotides match TRBD2. This CDR3 has 13 residues. Unmatched junction bases numbered 7, after V lost 7 bases and J lost 2 bases. Germline V gene lookup returns CDR1 SQVTM and CDR2 ANQGSEA. CDR3 nucleotide sequence: TGCAGCGCAGCGGGAACCCGACAAGAGACCCAGTACTTC. Translating gives CSAAGTRQETQYF.

This clone was seen only once. This rearrangement joins TRBV5-4 to TRBJ2-7; 9 nucleotides match TRBD1. V lost 4 bases and J lost 4; bases outside the gene matches: 9. The CDR3 runs 15 residues. Germline CDR1 SGHNT, CDR2 YYREEE (reference sequence). This chain's CDR3 is CASSPDRGYPYEQYF. For the CDR3, the DNA is TGTGCCAGCAGCCCCGACAGGGGGTACCCTTACGAGCAGTACTTC.

V gene TRBV16 combines with J gene TRBJ1-5; 12 bases are a match to TRBD1. After removal of 2 bases from V and 6 bases from J, the junction contained 2 bases not matched to a gene. The CDR3 spans 15 residues. Germline loops: CDR1 KGHSY, CDR2 FQNENV. The CDR3 region is CASSQGTGGGQPQHF. The DNA for the CDR3 is TGTGCCAGCAGCCAAGGGACAGGGGGCGGTCAGCCCCAGCATTTT.

V and J are TRBV5-1 and TRBJ2-5, with 9 bases aligning to TRBD1. V lost 3 bases to trimming and J lost 3 bases; unmatched junction nucleotides: 3. The CDR3 extends over 14 amino acids. Germline CDR1 SGHRS, CDR2 YFSETQ. CDR3 residues: CASSSRTGEETQYF. The CDR3 coding sequence is TGCGCCAGCAGCTCCAGGACAGGGGAAGAGACCCAGTACTTC.

This clone has only one observation. The chain carries TRBV10-1 and TRBJ2-7; TRBD2 might be the D (6 bases). Germline assignment: CDR1 WNHNN and CDR2 SYGVQD (reference sequence). V lost 8 bases and J lost 4, with 18 bases in between. The CDR3 covers 14 residues. The CDR3 DNA reads as TGCGCCAGCCGGGCTGCTGGGAGGATATACGAGCAGTACTTC. Translating gives CASRAAGRIYEQYF.

The gene calls are TRBV5-1 and TRBJ1-5; TRBD1 matches at 9 bases. CDR1 is SGHRS, CDR2 YFSETQ, per germline. There are 15 residues in the CDR3. Germline trimming cut 4 bases from V and 4 bases from J; bases unmatched to any gene: 6. CDR3 amino acids: CASSLQGAGNQPQHF. The CDR3 nucleotides read TGCGCCAGCAGCCTACAGGGGGCAGGTAATCAGCCCCAGCATTTT.

This chain connects TRBV4-1 to TRBJ2-7; possible D gene TRBD1, 5 bases. The germline V gene encodes CDR1 MGHRA and CDR2 YSYEKL. Trimming pared 3 bases from V and 5 bases from J, leaving 29 bases between. The CDR3 is made up of 19 amino acids. CDR3 nucleotides: TGCGCCAGCAGCCAGTACCCCCCGGCGGCAGCGAAAGGGGTAAACGAGCAGTACTTC. Protein: CASSQYPPAAAKGVNEQYF.

The chain uses TRBV28 and TRBJ1-4, with D perhaps matching TRBD1 (6 bases). Germline V gene lookup returns CDR1 MDHEN and CDR2 SYDVKM. There are 13 residues in the CDR3. Trimming took off 5 bases at V and 8 bases at J, with 12 bases between the two ends. The CDR3 bases are TGTGCCAGCAGTGGGGGCGGGCGGGAAAAACTGTTTTTT. It encodes CASSGGGREKLFF.

The rearrangement joins TRBV19 to TRBJ1-1; 8 bases are a match to TRBD1. This CDR3 region has 17 residues. V was clipped by 6 bases and J by 1 base; unmatched bases: 13. CDR1 is LNHDA, CDR2 SQIVND, per germline (reference sequence). This CDR3 is CASRSPVLGQANTEAFF. In nucleotides, the CDR3 is TGTGCCAGTAGATCCCCCGTCTTGGGACAGGCGAACACTGAAGCTTTCTTT.

This clone was seen only a few times. The chain recombines TRBV2 with TRBJ2-5; D possibly corresponds to TRBD1 (6 bases). The DNA end is more similar to TRBJ2-7, so the J call may be wrong. The CDR3 is made up of 11 amino acids. CDR1 SNHLY and CDR2 FYNNEI come from the germline V gene. CDR3 protein: CASRQGFEQYF. CDR3 nucleotides: TGTGCCAGCAGGCAGGGGTTCGAGCAGTACTTC.

The rearrangement links TRBV6-6 to TRBJ2-5; 9 bases map to TRBD1. The CDR3 is 12 amino acids. Germline V gene data show CDR1 as MNHNY and CDR2 as SVGAGI (reference sequence). The V segment lost 10 bases and the J segment 5 bases; nucleotides outside the gene matches: 5. Here the CDR3 reads CAIGQGSETQYF. The CDR3 nucleotides are TGTGCCATCGGACAGGGGAGCGAGACCCAGTACTTC.

As regards this clone: Other DNA sequences in the same sample also yield this CDR3. The rearrangement uses TRBV7-2 and TRBJ2-1; TRBD1 aligns across 8 bases. The V gene's germline CDR1 is SGHTA and CDR2 FQGNSA. The CDR3 sequence is 13 residues long. The J segment lost 15 bases and the V segment lost 1 base, leaving 8 bases of the junction unmatched. CDR3 region: CASSLVVTGVWFF. The CDR3 DNA follows: TGTGCCAGCAGCTTAGTAGTGACAGGGGTTTGGTTCTTC.

The chain links TRBV6-1 to TRBJ2-7; a possible D gene is TRBD1 (6 bases). This CDR3 spans 14 amino acids. Germline V lookup: CDR1 MNHNS, CDR2 SASEGT. V lost 6 bases, J lost 1 base, and 13 bases lay in between. This CDR3 reads CASRGTPSSYEQYF. CDR3 DNA: TGTGCCAGCAGAGGGACACCTTCTTCCTACGAGCAGTACTTC.

The rearrangement joins TRBV18 to TRBJ2-7; D possibly corresponds to TRBD2 (6 bases). This CDR3 region has 14 residues. With 0 bases removed from V and 7 bases from J, the gap between germline ends came to 13 bases. Germline lookup yields CDR1 KGHSH and CDR2 LQKENI. The CDR3 here is CASSPPERAGEQYF. The CDR3 coding sequence is TGTGCCAGCTCACCACCGGAGCGGGCGGGGGAGCAGTACTTC.

A single count supports this clone. The gene calls are TRBV4-1 and TRBJ2-1, with 7 nucleotides matching TRBD2. There are 16 residues in the CDR3. Germline V gene data show CDR1 as MGHRA and CDR2 as YSYEKL. The V segment lost 4 bases and the J segment 7 bases; nucleotides outside the gene matches: 13. CDR3 DNA: TGCGCCAGCAGCCTGGTGGGAGGGAGGGTTGGAAATGAGCAGTTCTTC. This translates into CASSLVGGRVGNEQFF.